A selection of T cell receptor beta chains follows, all from one sample in a study of tumor and adjacent non-tumor tissue in lung cancer. In TCRdb, the multiplex PCR reads were re-called with MiXCR into one record per CDR3 protein. The sample consists of some 200,000 distinct CDR3 sequences, 71% of them appearing once. Sequenced input: lung tumor tissue. These receptors all stem from a man in his fifties or sixties with non-small cell lung cancer. Both conserved end residues are part of each CDR3. D genes are given only for firm matches. Size values are once, few and many counts, or a class for expanded clones, and some rows have none.

d_gene,v_gene,len,j_gene,abundance,CDR3nt,CDR3aa
TRBD1,TRBV6-1,14,TRBJ2-3,-,TGTGCCAGCAGGGACAGGGGGCAAGATCAGCCCCAGTATTTT,CASRDRGQDQPQYF
-,TRBV12-3/TRBV12-4,13,TRBJ2-2,-,TGTGCCAGCAGTTTACGGGACATCAGGGAGCTGTTTTTT,CASSLRDIRELFF
TRBD1,TRBV5-8,17,TRBJ2-3,-,TGTGCCAGCAGCTGGACAGGGATCTTTCTTGACACGGATACGCAGTATTTT,CASSWTGIFLDTDTQYF
-,TRBV20-1,15,TRBJ2-1,-,TGCAGTGCTAGTACTATGACACCCGGGGGCGGTGAGCAGTTCTTC,CSASTMTPGGGEQFF
-,TRBV4-1,13,TRBJ2-3,few,TGCGCCAGCAGCCAACCCCGCACAGATACGCAGTATTTT,CASSQPRTDTQYF
-,TRBV6-1,13,TRBJ1-5,once,TGTGCCAGCAGAGGACTCCAAGGGCAGCCCCAGCATTTT,CASRGLQGQPQHF
-,TRBV29-1,13,TRBJ1-4,-,TGCAGCGTCCGAGACAGACTTAATGAAAAACTGTTATTT,CSVRDRLNEKLLF
TRBD1,TRBV13,14,TRBJ1-3,-,TGTGCCAGTAGCTTACAGGGGACTGGAAACACCATATATTTT,CASSLQGTGNTIYF
-,TRBV5-5,16,TRBJ1-1,-,TGTGCCAGCAGCCACGACGGATTGGACGGGAACACTGAAGCTTTCTTT,CASSHDGLDGNTEAFF
-,TRBV20-1,16,TRBJ2-1,once,TGCAGTGCTAGAGATCAGCGCGCGTCCTCCTACAATGAGCGGTTCTTC,CSARDQRASSYNERFF
-,TRBV7-2,15,TRBJ2-6,-,TGTGCCAGCAGCTCTTACAGGGCAGGGGCCAACGTCCTGACTTTC,CASSSYRAGANVLTF
TRBD1,TRBV7-2,12,TRBJ1-1,-,TGTGCCAGCAGCCTTCGACAGGGTTGGGCTTTCTTT,CASSLRQGWAFF
-,TRBV6-2/TRBV6-3,13,TRBJ1-1,-,TGTGCCAGCAGTTACCGGATGAACACTGAAGCTTTCTTT,CASSYRMNTEAFF
-,TRBV5-6,17,TRBJ2-1,-,TGTGCCAGCAGCTCCAGGTTGGGACCCTCCTTCGTCAATGAGCAGTTCTTC,CASSSRLGPSFVNEQFF
-,TRBV5-6,13,TRBJ1-1,-,TGTGCCAGCAGCATGGGCATGAACACTGAGGCTTTCTTT,CASSMGMNTEAFF
TRBD1,TRBV5-6,13,TRBJ2-7,-,TGTGCCAGCATGCTGGACAGGGGGGACGAGCAGTACTTC,CASMLDRGDEQYF
TRBD2,TRBV20-1,14,TRBJ2-1,-,TGCAGTGCCTCATCGGGAGGGTTTTACAATGAGCAGTTCTTC,CSASSGGFYNEQFF
-,TRBV6-6,14,TRBJ1-1,-,TGTGCAAGCAGTTTTGGTTTTTCGAACGCTGAGGCTTTCTTT,CASSFGFSNAEAFF
-,TRBV5-1,14,TRBJ2-7,-,TGCGCCAGCAGCCGACTACCGGGAAGTTACGAGCAGTACTTC,CASSRLPGSYEQYF
-,TRBV11-3,12,TRBJ2-4,-,TGTGCCAGCAGCCTCTCAGGCTTCATTCAGTACTTC,CASSLSGFIQYF
-,TRBV6-2/TRBV6-3,14,TRBJ2-7,-,TGTGCCAGCAGTTACCCACAGGGAGTCTACGAGCAGTGCTTC,CASSYPQGVYEQCF
-,TRBV6-1,15,TRBJ1-5,-,TGTGCCAGCAGTGAAGACGGCAGCCCGAATCAGCCCCAGCATTTT,CASSEDGSPNQPQHF
-,TRBV11-1,14,TRBJ1-4,-,TGTGCCAGCAACAGTCTCGGGCGGGGCGAAAAACTGTTTTTT,CASNSLGRGEKLFF
-,TRBV11-1,13,TRBJ2-5,-,TGTGCCAGCAGCTTAGTGACCGGGGAGACCCAGTGGTTC,CASSLVTGETQWF
-,TRBV2,14,TRBJ2-5,-,TGTGCCTCGGTGTTCACGGGACGGGGAGAGACCCAGTACTTC,CASVFTGRGETQYF
TRBD2,TRBV12-3/TRBV12-4,16,TRBJ2-3,-,TGTGCCAGCAGTTTTGGGGGGGGGTTTGGCACAGATACGCAGTATTTT,CASSFGGGFGTDTQYF
-,TRBV28,15,TRBJ1-3,-,TGTGCCAGCAGTTCTGGGACGGGCTCTGGAAACACCATATATTTT,CASSSGTGSGNTIYF
-,TRBV4-2,14,TRBJ2-7,few,TGTGCCAACAGCCAGGGCCAAGGGACCTACGAGCAGTACTTC,CANSQGQGTYEQYF
-,TRBV11-2,14,TRBJ2-7,-,TGTGCCAGCAGCATAGGCCCGCTCGTGGACGAGCATTACTTC,CASSIGPLVDEHYF
-,TRBV20-1,14,TRBJ1-5,-,TGCAGTGCTATGAGTTACGGCGACAATCAGCCCCAGCATTTT,CSAMSYGDNQPQHF
-,TRBV10-1,13,TRBJ2-1,-,TGCGCCAGCAGTGACGTACAGGGCGATGAGCAGTTCTTC,CASSDVQGDEQFF
-,TRBV6-5,14,TRBJ2-5,-,TGTGCCAGCGGTAGCCAGGGGTACCTAGAGACCCAGTACTTC,CASGSQGYLETQYF
-,TRBV20-1,14,TRBJ2-7,-,TGCAGTGCTGAGCAGGGGAGAGCCGCCTACGAGCAGTACTTC,CSAEQGRAAYEQYF
-,TRBV4-2,16,TRBJ2-1,-,TGTGCCAGCAGTCAAGGTGACATTATGACCTACAATGAGCAGTTCTTC,CASSQGDIMTYNEQFF
-,TRBV5-8,16,TRBJ1-6,few,TGTGCCAGCAGCTTGAGGTCAAGCTCCTATAATTCACCCCTCCACTTT,CASSLRSSSYNSPLHF
-,TRBV6-1,9,TRBJ1-2,-,TGCTCCAGCAGTACGCCTGGTTCCTTC,CSSSTPGSF
-,TRBV7-8,15,TRBJ1-5,-,TGTGCCAGCAGCTTAAGCGGACGGGTCTCTCAGCTCCAGCATTTT,CASSLSGRVSQLQHF
TRBD2,TRBV4-2,14,TRBJ2-1,-,TGTGCCAGCAGCCTCCGAGGACTAGACAATGAGCAGTTCTTC,CASSLRGLDNEQFF
-,TRBV4-3,15,TRBJ1-6,few,TGCGCCAGCAGCCAAGCTAGCTCCTATAATTCACCCATCCACTTT,CASSQASSYNSPIHF
TRBD2,TRBV4-1,14,TRBJ2-1,-,TGCGCCAGCAACGACAGGACTAGCGGCGATGAGCAGTTCTTC,CASNDRTSGDEQFF
TRBD2,TRBV20-1,14,TRBJ2-1,-,TGCAGTGCGTCAGGACTAGCAGGGTCCGATGAGCAGTTCTTC,CSASGLAGSDEQFF
-,TRBV5-1,15,TRBJ2-5,many,TGCGCCAGCAAGCTAAGGGACGGGTTTGTTGAGACCCAGTACTTC,CASKLRDGFVETQYF
TRBD1,TRBV11-3,13,TRBJ2-5,-,TGTGCCAGCAGCCGGACAGGGACAGAGACACAGTACTTC,CASSRTGTETQYF
-,TRBV12-3/TRBV12-4,11,TRBJ1-1,-,TGTGCCAGCAGTTTAGAGGGTGAAGTTTTCTTT,CASSLEGEVFF
-,TRBV20-1,12,TRBJ1-1,-,TGCAGTGCTAGGGCGGGATATACTGAAGCTTTCTTT,CSARAGYTEAFF
-,TRBV6-6,13,TRBJ2-3,many,TGTGCCAGCAGTTACCCTAATCGCGATACGCAGTATTTT,CASSYPNRDTQYF
-,TRBV5-1,15,TRBJ2-3,-,TGCGCCAGCAGCCGGGTAGCAGGCCCCCTCGATACGCAGTATTTT,CASSRVAGPLDTQYF